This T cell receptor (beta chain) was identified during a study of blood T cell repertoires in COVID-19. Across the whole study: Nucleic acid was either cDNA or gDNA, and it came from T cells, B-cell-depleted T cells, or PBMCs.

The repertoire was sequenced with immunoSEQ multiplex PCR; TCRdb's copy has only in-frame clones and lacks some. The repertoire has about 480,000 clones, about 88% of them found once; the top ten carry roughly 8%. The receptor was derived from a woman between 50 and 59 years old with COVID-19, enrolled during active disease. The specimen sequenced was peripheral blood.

This chain's CDR3 is CASSRDRGLPWGYEQYF. The CDR3 DNA reads TGTGCCAGCAGTAGGGACAGGGGCCTACCTTGGGGGTACGAGCAGTACTTC. This rearrangement joins TRBV5-8 to TRBJ2-7; 10 bases are shared with TRBD1. Per germline, CDR1 SGHTS and CDR2 YDEGEE. Trimming took 5 bases from V and 4 from J; bases not matched to a gene: 15. The CDR3 totals 17 residues. Drawing the rest from reference TRBV5-8 and TRBJ2-7, the complete variable domain is EAGVTQSPTHLIKTRGQQATLRCSPISGHTSVYWYQQALGLGLQFLLWYDEGEERNRGNFPPRFSGRQFPNYSSELNVNALELEDSALYLCASSRDRGLPWGYEQYFGPGTRLTVT.